These 18 T cell receptor beta chains originate from one sample sequenced in a study of blood T cells in healthy people across ages. The authors ran a second PCR of about 7 to 11 cycles using a sample-barcoded 5' primer and a J-beta primer mix. MiXCR was run by TCRdb on the 5' RACE reads, yielding one entry per CDR3 protein. The repertoire holds hundreds of thousands of distinct CDR3 sequences, with less than 35% as singletons. Sequenced input: blood. Every receptor here comes from a woman older than 75 in good health.

This sequence joins TRBV7-9 and TRBJ2-7, with 10 nucleotides matching TRBD2. V lost 4 bases to trimming and J lost 1 base; unmatched junction nucleotides: 7. This CDR3 spans 16 amino acids. Germline lookup yields CDR1 SEHNR and CDR2 FQNEAQ (reference sequence). For the CDR3, the DNA is TGTGCCAGCAGCTCTAGCGGGAGTTTGGAATCCTACGAGCAGTACTTC. This gives the protein CASSSSGSLESYEQYF.

Regarding this clonotype: A much larger clonotype is one base distant, so this may be a read error. The J gene is TRBJ2-7, the V gene TRBV24-1, with D perhaps matching TRBD2 (5 bases). Per germline, CDR1 KGHDR and CDR2 SFDVKD. This CDR3 comprises 13 residues. Trimming removed 5 bases at V and 7 bases at J, with 14 bases between. The CDR3 sequence is CATSGSSSNEQYF. Written as DNA, the CDR3 is TGTGCCACCAGTGGGTCTAGCTCCAATGAGCAGTACTTC.

This clonotype was seen only a few times. This sequence joins TRBV30 and TRBJ1-1; D is unclear. Trimming cost V 0 bases and J 2 bases, with 7 bases left between them. The CDR3 spans 13 residues. From germline, CDR1 is GTSNPN and CDR2 SVGIG (reference sequence). CDR3 sequence reads: CAWSVLSNTEAFF. The CDR3 nucleotides read TGTGCCTGGAGTGTACTAAGCAACACTGAAGCTTTCTTT.

This clonotype was seen ten or more times. The V gene is TRBV7-9, the J gene TRBJ2-3; no firm D call. V lost 7 bases and J lost 0, with 5 bases in between. The CDR3 spans 12 residues. Germline CDR1 is SEHNR and CDR2 is FQNEAQ (reference sequence). The CDR3 protein is CASTRSTDTQYF. The CDR3 nucleotides are TGTGCCAGCACCCGCAGCACAGATACGCAGTATTTT. The full variable domain, its missing parts supplied by reference TRBV7-9 and TRBJ2-3, is DTGVSQNPRHKITKRGQNVTFRCDPISEHNRLYWYRQTLGQGPEFLTYFQNEAQLEKSRLLSDRFSAERPKGSFSTLEIQRTEQGDSAMYLCASTRSTDTQYFGPGTRLTVL.

About this clonotype itself: Just one base apart from a much larger clone, this may be a read error. The chain carries TRBV7-3 and TRBJ1-6; TRBD1 is a possible D gene (5 bases). The CDR3 covers 14 residues. Germline assignment: CDR1 SGHTA and CDR2 FQGTGA. The CDR3 sequence: CAGSLGPINSPLHF. CDR3 nucleotides: TGTGCCGGCAGCCTGGGACCGATAAATTCACCCCTCCACTTT.

This clonotype was detected many times. The CDR3 here is CASSVVLAGANNEQFF. CDR3 DNA: TGCGCCAGCAGCGTAGTGTTAGCGGGGGCAAACAATGAGCAGTTCTTC. The chain combines TRBV5-1 with TRBJ2-1; 9 nucleotides align to TRBD2. Germline V lookup: CDR1 SGHRS, CDR2 YFSETQ. Unmatched junction bases numbered 10, after V lost 4 bases and J lost 5 bases. There are 16 residues in the CDR3.

The table lists this clonotype with a few counts. CDR3 DNA sequence: TGCGCCAGCAGCCAGAACCCGAACACTGAAGCTTTCTTT. The encoded protein is CASSQNPNTEAFF. The chain joins TRBV5-1 to TRBJ1-1; D unclear. Looked up from germline, CDR1 is SGHRS and CDR2 is YFSETQ. V was cut by 4 bases and J by 1 base, with 8 bases left in between. CDR3 length equals 13 residues.

This clonotype occurred many times. This chain connects TRBV6-1 to TRBJ2-4; D may be TRBD2 (5 bases). The CDR3 is 13 residues long. CDR1 is MNHNS and CDR2 is SASEGT in the germline V gene. Between the trimmed V and J ends, which lost 6 bases and 6 bases, there was a span of 12 bases. This CDR3 reads CASRGLAGNIQYF. DNA for the CDR3: TGTGCCAGCAGGGGCCTCGCGGGAAACATTCAGTACTTC.

This clonotype was seen repeatedly, ten times or more. J is TRBJ2-6 and V is TRBV6-1; no reliable D call. The V gene's germline CDR1 is MNHNS and CDR2 SASEGT. The CDR3 has 18 residues. The V and J ends lost 1 base and 0 bases respectively, with 13 bases between them. Here the CDR3 reads CASSEGWRRISGANVLTF. The CDR3 bases are TGTGCCAGCAGTGAAGGATGGCGCAGAATCTCTGGGGCCAACGTCCTGACTTTC.

This clonotype was picked up many times. This chain uses TRBV20-1 with TRBJ2-1; 8 bases match TRBD2. V lost 3 bases and J lost 8; bases outside the gene matches: 3. The CDR3 extends over 12 amino acids. Germline V gene sequence: CDR1 DFQATT, CDR2 SNEGSKA (reference sequence). CDR3 nucleotides: TGCAGTGCTAGCGTCGGGGGGGATGAGCAGTTCTTC. It is translated as CSASVGGDEQFF.

The V gene is TRBV7-2, the J gene TRBJ1-2; unclear D gene. Germline loops: CDR1 SGHTA, CDR2 FQGNSA. Trimming cost V 2 bases and J 5 bases, with 15 bases left between them. The CDR3 is 15 residues long. The CDR3 DNA is TGTGCCAGCAGCTTATCTCTCAGGTCCTCTTATGGCTACACCTTC. Its translation: CASSLSLRSSYGYTF. The full variable domain, rest sourced from reference TRBV7-2 and TRBJ1-2, is GAGVSQSPSNKVTEKGKDVELRCDPISGHTALYWYRQSLGQGLEFLIYFQGNSAPDKSGLPSDRFSAERTGGSVSTLTIQRTQQEDSAVYLCASSLSLRSSYGYTFGSGTRLTVV.

Ten or more counts support this clonotype. The chain joins TRBV4-3 to TRBJ1-1, with D unclear. The V gene lost 0 bases and the J gene lost 3 bases, with 11 bases spanning the gap. CDR1 is LGHNA and CDR2 is YSLEER in the germline V gene. CDR3 length: 15 amino acids. CDR3 in amino acids: CASSQDVDGDTEAFF. In nucleotides, the CDR3 is TGCGCCAGCAGCCAAGATGTGGACGGGGACACTGAAGCTTTCTTT.

There are many counts of this clonotype. This chain joins TRBV9 and TRBJ2-7; D may be TRBD1 or TRBD2 (5 bases each). Germline loops: CDR1 SGDLS, CDR2 YYNGEE. The CDR3 is 15 residues long. V lost 4 bases, J lost 5 bases, and 19 bases lay in between. CDR3: CASSLGPQGRHEQYF. CDR3 nucleotide sequence: TGTGCCAGCAGCCTGGGACCCCAGGGAAGGCACGAGCAGTACTTC.

V and J are TRBV29-1 and TRBJ1-2; D remains ambiguous. Germline CDR1 is SQVTM and CDR2 is ANQGSEA. This CDR3 is built from 12 residues. The germline V and J ends were trimmed by 7 bases and 8 bases, with 17 bases remaining between them. The CDR3 spells CSGSVAAGGYTF. The DNA for the CDR3 is TGCAGCGGCTCTGTGGCGGCTGGCGGCTACACCTTC.

About this clonotype itself: A read error may explain this, as a much larger clone is one base away. The V gene is TRBV20-1, the J gene TRBJ2-5; D gene unclear. The CDR3 spans 12 residues. The germline gives CDR1 DFQATT, CDR2 SNEGSKA (reference sequence). CDR3 DNA: TGCAGGGCTAGAATGGGGTCGGAGACCCAGTACTTC. As protein: CRARMGSETQYF.

This clonotype was recorded a few times. This may be a read error: a much more frequent sequence differs by one nucleotide. The rearrangement joins TRBV5-1 to TRBJ2-1, with TRBD2 matching 9 bases. The CDR3 totals 15 residues. Trimming removed 2 bases from V and 8 bases from J; junction bases left unmatched: 8. Looked up from germline, CDR1 is SGHRS and CDR2 is YFSETQ. The CDR3, as DNA: TGCGCCAGCAGCTTTGGGCTAGCGGGGAGCCATGAGCAGTTCTTC. Its translation: CASSFGLAGSHEQFF.

Only a few counts were recorded for this clonotype. The chain links TRBV7-8 to TRBJ1-5, with a possible D match to TRBD1 (5 bases). The V end was cut by 8 bases, the J end by 1 base, with 15 bases between. This CDR3 is 15 amino acids long. The germline V gene encodes CDR1 SGHVS and CDR2 FQNEAQ. The DNA for the CDR3 is TGTGCCAGCGGCTCCCAGGGTCGGAGCAATCAGCCCCAGCATTTT. It specifies CASGSQGRSNQPQHF.

V usage is TRBV12-3 or TRBV12-4 and J usage is TRBJ2-3; D unresolved. Between the trimmed V and J ends, which lost 3 bases and 2 bases, there was a span of 12 bases. This CDR3 is 15 amino acids long. The CDR3 DNA follows: TGTGCCAGCAGTTTTCAATCGGGCTTCACAGATACGCAGTATTTT. Translation: CASSFQSGFTDTQYF.